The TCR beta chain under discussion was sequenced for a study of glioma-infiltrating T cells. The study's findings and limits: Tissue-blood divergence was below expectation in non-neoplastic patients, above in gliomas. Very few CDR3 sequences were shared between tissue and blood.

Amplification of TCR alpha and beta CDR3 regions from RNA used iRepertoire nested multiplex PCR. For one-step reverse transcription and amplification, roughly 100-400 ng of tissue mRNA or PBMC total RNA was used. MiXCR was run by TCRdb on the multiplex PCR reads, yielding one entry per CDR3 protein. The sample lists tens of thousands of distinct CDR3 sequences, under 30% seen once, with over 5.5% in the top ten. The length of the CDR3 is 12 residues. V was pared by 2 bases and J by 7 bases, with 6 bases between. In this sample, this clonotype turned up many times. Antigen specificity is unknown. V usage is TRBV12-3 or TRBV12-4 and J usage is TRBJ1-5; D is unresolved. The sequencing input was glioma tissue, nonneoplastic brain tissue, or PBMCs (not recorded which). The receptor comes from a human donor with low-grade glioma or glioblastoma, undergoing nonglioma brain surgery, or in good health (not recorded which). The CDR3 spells CASSLIGQPQHF. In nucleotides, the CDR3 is TGTGCCAGCAGTTTAATAGGACAGCCCCAGCATTTT.